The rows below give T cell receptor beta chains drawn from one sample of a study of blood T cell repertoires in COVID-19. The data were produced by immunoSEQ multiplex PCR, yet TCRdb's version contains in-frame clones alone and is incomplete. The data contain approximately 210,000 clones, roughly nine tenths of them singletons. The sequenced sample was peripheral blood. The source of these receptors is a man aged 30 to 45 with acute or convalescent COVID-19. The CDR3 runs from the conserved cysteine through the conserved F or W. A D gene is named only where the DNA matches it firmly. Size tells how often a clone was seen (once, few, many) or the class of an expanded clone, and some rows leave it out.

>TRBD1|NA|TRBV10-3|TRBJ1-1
CAISPGGENTEAFF
TGTGCCATCAGCCCAGGGGGCGAGAACACTGAAGCTTTCTTT
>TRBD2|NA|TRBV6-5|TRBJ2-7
CASTTGGFGEQYF
TGTGCCAGCACCACGGGGGGGTTCGGGGAGCAGTACTTC
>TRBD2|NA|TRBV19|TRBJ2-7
CASKASGRRGSYEQYF
TGTGCCAGTAAAGCTAGCGGGAGAAGGGGCTCCTACGAGCAGTACTTC
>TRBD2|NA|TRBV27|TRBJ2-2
CASSFTSGTGYTGELFF
TGTGCCAGCAGTTTTACTAGCGGGACCGGTTACACCGGGGAGCTGTTTTTT
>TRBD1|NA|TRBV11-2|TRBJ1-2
CASRAAGQTNFYGYTF
TGTGCCAGCAGAGCCGCGGGACAGACCAATTTCTATGGCTACACCTTC
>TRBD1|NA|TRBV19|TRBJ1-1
CASKTGQAREAFF
TGTGCCAGTAAAACCGGACAGGCAAGGGAAGCTTTCTTT
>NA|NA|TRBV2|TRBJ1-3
CASSEGLTRKGNTIYF
TGTGCCAGCAGTGAAGGACTAACGCGTAAAGGAAACACCATATATTTT
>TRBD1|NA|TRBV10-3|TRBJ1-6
CAINIGTATNSPLHF
TGTGCCATCAACATCGGGACAGCCACTAATTCACCCCTCCACTTT
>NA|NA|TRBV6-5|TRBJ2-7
CASRPFVYSYEQYF
TGTGCCAGCAGGCCCTTCGTCTACTCCTACGAGCAGTACTTC
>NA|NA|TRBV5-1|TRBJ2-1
CASSLAGVYSYNEQFF
TGCGCCAGCAGCTTGGCCGGGGTGTACTCCTACAATGAGCAGTTCTTC
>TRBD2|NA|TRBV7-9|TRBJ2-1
CASSFSGGLYNEQFF
TGTGCCAGCAGCTTTAGCGGGGGTCTCTACAATGAGCAGTTCTTC
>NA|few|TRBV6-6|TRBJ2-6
CASTLYSGAGANVLTF
TGTGCCAGCACCCTTTACTCGGGGGCTGGGGCCAACGTCCTGACTTTC
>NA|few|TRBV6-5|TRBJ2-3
CASSLRGSHGTDTQYF
TGTGCCAGCAGTTTACGGGGTTCACACGGCACAGATACGCAGTATTTT
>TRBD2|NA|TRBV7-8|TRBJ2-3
CASSSSRLAGAYTQYF
TGTGCCAGCAGCAGCAGTAGGCTAGCGGGGGCCTATACGCAGTATTTT
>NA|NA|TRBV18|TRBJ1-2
CASSPTGAGANYGYTF
TGTGCCAGCTCACCCACGGGAGCGGGCGCGAACTATGGCTACACCTTC
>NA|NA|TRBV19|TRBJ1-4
CASSRPLRDEKLFF
TGTGCCAGTAGTAGGCCCCTTCGGGATGAAAAACTGTTTTTT
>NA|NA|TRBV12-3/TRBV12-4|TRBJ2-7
CASRRVFLDEQYF
TGTGCCAGCCGCAGGGTCTTTCTCGACGAGCAGTACTTC
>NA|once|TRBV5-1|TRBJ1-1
CASSRGSGNGPEAFF
TGCGCCAGCAGCCGGGGGTCGGGGAATGGTCCTGAAGCTTTCTTT
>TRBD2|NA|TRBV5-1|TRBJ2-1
CASSLSLAGANEQFF
TGCGCCAGCAGCTTGTCACTAGCGGGAGCCAATGAGCAGTTCTTC
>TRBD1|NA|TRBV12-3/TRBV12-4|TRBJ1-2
CASSPGTGVGYTF
TGTGCCAGCAGTCCCGGGACAGGGGTAGGCTACACCTTC
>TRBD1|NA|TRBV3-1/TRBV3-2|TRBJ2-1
CASSQVGYPRRDRYEQFF
TGTGCCAGCAGCCAAGTGGGGTACCCGCGACGGGACAGGTATGAGCAGTTCTTC
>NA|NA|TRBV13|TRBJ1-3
CASSAKTSGNTIYF
TGTGCCAGCAGCGCAAAGACATCTGGAAACACCATATATTTT
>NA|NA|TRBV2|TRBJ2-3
CASSVGRSTDTQYF
TGTGCCAGCAGTGTTGGTAGAAGCACAGATACGCAGTATTTT
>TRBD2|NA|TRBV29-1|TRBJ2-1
CSVEKGLAGGSSSYNEQFF
TGCAGCGTTGAGAAGGGGCTAGCGGGGGGGTCGAGCTCCTACAATGAGCAGTTCTTC
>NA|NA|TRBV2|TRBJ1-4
CASSEDRSIEKLFF
TGTGCCAGCAGCGAGGACAGAAGTATTGAAAAACTGTTTTTT
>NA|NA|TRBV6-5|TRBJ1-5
CASSYRGSQPQHF
TGTGCCAGCAGTTACAGGGGGAGTCAGCCCCAGCATTTT
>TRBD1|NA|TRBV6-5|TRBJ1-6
CASSHGTDSPLHF
TGTGCCAGCAGCCATGGGACAGATTCACCCCTCCACTTT
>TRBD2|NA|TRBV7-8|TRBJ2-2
CASSFPNGTSGRYPRELFF
TGTGCCAGCAGCTTTCCGAACGGGACTAGCGGGAGATACCCACGGGAGCTGTTTTTT
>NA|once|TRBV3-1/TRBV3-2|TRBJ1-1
CASRRDQTYNTEAFF
TGTGCCAGCAGGAGAGACCAGACATATAACACTGAAGCTTTCTTT
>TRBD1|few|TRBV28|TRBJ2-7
CASTRDRSVSEQYF
TGTGCCAGCACAAGGGACAGGAGTGTCAGCGAGCAGTACTTC
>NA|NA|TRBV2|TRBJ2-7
CASTYSYEQYF
TGTGCCAGCACCTACTCCTACGAGCAGTACTTC
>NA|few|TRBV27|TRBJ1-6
CASLAGPPNSPLHF
TGTGCCAGCCTGGCAGGGCCCCCGAATTCACCCCTCCACTTT
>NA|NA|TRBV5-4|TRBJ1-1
CASSLANGALTEAFF
TGTGCCAGCAGCTTGGCGAATGGGGCGCTGACTGAAGCTTTCTTT
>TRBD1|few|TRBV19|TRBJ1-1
CASSITGQGSTFF
TGTGCCAGTAGTATCACTGGACAGGGTTCAACTTTCTTT
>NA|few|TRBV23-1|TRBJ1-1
CASGHGREEAFF
TGCGCCAGCGGTCACGGGAGGGAAGAAGCTTTCTTT